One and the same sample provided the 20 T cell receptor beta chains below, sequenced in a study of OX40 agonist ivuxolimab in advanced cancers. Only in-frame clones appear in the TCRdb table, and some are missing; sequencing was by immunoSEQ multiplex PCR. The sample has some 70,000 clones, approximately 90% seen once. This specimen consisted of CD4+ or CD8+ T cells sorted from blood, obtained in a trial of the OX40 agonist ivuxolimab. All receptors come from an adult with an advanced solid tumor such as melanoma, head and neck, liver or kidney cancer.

The CDR3 DNA is TGTGCCAGTAGTATATCCGGGGGGCAATACAATGAGCAGTTCTTC. Its protein product is CASSISGGQYNEQFF. This rearrangement joins TRBV19 to TRBJ2-1, with D perhaps matching TRBD2 (7 bases). CDR3 length: 15 amino acids. Trimming shortened V by 2 bases and J by 4 bases, and 12 bases separated the two germline ends. From germline, CDR1 is LNHDA and CDR2 SQIVND (reference sequence).

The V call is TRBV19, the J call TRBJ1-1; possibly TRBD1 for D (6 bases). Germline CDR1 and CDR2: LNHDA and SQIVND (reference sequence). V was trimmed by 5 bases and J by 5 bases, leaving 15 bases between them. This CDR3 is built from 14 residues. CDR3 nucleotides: TGTGCCAGTAGTTCAAGGGGGGTAGGGACTGAAGCTTTCTTT. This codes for CASSSRGVGTEAFF.

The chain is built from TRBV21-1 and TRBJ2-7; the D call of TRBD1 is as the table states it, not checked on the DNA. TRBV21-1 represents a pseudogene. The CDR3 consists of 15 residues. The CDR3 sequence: CASSKEGTAFYEQYF. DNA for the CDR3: TGTGCCAGCAGCAAAGAGGGGACAGCCTTCTACGAGCAGTACTTC.

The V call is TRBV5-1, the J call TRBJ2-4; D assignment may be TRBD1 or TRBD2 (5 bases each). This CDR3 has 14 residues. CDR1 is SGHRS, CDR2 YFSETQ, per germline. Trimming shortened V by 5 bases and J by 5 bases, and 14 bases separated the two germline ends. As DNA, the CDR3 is TGCGCCAGCAGTCTTACGGGGCGGGAAAACATTCAGTACTTC. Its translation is CASSLTGRENIQYF.

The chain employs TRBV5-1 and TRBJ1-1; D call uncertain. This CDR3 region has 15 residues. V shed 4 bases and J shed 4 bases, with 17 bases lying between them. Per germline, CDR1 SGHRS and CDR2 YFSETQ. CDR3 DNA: TGCGCCAGCAGCCTAACTTGGGTGGGAGGCACTGAAGCTTTCTTT. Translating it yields CASSLTWVGGTEAFF.

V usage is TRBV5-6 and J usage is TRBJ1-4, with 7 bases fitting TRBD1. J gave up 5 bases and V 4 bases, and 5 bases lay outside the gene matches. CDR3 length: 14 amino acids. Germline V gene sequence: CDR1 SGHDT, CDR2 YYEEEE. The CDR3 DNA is TGTGCCAGCAGCCGGACAGGTCAAAATGAAAAACTGTTTTTT. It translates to CASSRTGQNEKLFF.

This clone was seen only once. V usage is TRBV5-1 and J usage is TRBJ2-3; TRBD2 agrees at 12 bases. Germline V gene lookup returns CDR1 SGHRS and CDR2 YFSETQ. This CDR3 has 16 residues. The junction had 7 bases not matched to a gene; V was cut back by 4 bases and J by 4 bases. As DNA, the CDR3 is TGCGCCAGCAGCCCGGGGCTAGCGGGGGGGCCAGATACGCAGTATTTT. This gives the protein CASSPGLAGGPDTQYF.

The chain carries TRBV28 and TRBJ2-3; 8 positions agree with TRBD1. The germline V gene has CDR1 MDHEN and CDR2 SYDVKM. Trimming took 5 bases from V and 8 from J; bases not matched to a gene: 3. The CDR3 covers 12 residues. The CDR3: CASSTGGITQYF. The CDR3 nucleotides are TGTGCCAGCAGTACAGGGGGGATTACGCAGTATTTT.

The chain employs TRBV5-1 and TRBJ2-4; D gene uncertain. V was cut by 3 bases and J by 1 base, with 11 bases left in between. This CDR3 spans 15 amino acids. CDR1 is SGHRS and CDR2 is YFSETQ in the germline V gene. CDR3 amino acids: CASSSGAVAKNIQYF. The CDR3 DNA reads TGCGCCAGCAGCTCCGGTGCCGTTGCCAAAAACATTCAGTACTTC.

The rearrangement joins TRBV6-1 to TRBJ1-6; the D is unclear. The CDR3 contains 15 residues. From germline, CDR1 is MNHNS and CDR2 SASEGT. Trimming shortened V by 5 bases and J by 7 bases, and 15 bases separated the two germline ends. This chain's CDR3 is CASSKTYDKNSPLHF. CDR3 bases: TGTGCCAGCAGTAAGACTTATGACAAGAATTCACCCCTCCACTTT.

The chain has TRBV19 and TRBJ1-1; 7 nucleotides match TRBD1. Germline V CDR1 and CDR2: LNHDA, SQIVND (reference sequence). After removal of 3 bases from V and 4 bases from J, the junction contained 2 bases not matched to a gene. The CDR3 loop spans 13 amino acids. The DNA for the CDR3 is TGTGCCAGTAGTATTACAGGGGCCACTGAAGCTTTCTTT. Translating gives CASSITGATEAFF.

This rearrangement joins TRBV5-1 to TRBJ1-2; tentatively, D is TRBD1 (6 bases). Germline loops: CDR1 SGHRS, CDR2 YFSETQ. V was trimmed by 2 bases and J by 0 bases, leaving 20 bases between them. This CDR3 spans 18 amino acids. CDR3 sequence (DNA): TGCGCCAGCAGCTTCTCGACAGGACTATTCGGGGCTAACTATGGCTACACCTTC. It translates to CASSFSTGLFGANYGYTF.

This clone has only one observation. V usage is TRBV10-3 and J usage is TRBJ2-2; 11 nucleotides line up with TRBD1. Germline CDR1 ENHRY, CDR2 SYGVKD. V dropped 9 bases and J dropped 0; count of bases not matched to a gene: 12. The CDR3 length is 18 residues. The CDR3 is CAIKGQGAHAPNTGELFF. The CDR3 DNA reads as TGTGCCATAAAAGGACAGGGGGCACATGCCCCGAACACCGGGGAGCTGTTTTTT.

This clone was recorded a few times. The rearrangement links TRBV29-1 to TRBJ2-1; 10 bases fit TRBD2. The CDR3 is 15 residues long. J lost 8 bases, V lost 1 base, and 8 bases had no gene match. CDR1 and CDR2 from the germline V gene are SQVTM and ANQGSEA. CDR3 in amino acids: CSVEGSSGGGDEQFF. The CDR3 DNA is TGCAGCGTTGAAGGGTCTAGCGGGGGAGGGGATGAGCAGTTCTTC.

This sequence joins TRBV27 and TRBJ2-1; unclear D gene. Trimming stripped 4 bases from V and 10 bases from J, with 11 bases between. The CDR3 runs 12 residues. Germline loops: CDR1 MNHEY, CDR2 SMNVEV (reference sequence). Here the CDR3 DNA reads TGTGCCAGCAGTTATGGGATAGGGGAGCAGTTCTTC. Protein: CASSYGIGEQFF.

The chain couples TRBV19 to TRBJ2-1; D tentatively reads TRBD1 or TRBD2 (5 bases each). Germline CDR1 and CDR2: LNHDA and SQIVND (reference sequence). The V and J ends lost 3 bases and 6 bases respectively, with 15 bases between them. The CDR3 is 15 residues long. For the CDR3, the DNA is TGTGCCAGTAGTATTGGGGGTTGGCCTCGCAATGAGCAGTTCTTC. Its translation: CASSIGGWPRNEQFF. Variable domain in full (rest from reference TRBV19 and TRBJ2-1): DGGITQSPKYLFRKEGQNVTLSCEQNLNHDAMYWYRQDPGQGLRLIYYSQIVNDFQKGDIAEGYSVSREKKESFPLTVTSAQKNPTAFYLCASSIGGWPRNEQFFGPGTRLTVL.

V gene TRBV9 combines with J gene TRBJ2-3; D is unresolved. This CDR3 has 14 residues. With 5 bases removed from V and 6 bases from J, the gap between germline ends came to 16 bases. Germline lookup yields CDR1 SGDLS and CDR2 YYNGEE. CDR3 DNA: TGTGCCAGCAGTCGTAGTGCTTCGTTTGATACGCAGTATTTT. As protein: CASSRSASFDTQYF.

This CDR3 reads CASSTPRAGEGQPQHF. The CDR3 DNA is TGTGCCAGTAGTACCCCTCGGGCGGGTGAAGGACAGCCCCAGCATTTT. This chain links TRBV19 with TRBJ1-5; D call uncertain. Germline-derived CDR1 and CDR2 are LNHDA and SQIVND (reference sequence). This CDR3 is 16 amino acids long. V lost 4 bases to trimming and J lost 7 bases, with 20 bases between them.

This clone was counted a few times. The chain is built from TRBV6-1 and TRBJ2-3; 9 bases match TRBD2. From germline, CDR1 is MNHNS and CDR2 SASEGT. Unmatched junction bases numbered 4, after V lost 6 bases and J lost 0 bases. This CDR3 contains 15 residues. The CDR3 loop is CASRGLAFSTDTQYF. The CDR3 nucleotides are TGTGCCAGCAGAGGACTAGCGTTTAGCACAGATACGCAGTATTTT.

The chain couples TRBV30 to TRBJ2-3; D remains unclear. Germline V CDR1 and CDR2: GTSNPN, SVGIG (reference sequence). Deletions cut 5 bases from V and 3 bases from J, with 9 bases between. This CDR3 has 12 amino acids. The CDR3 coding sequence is TGTGCCTGGGGCAGTGGAACAGATACGCAGTATTTT. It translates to CAWGSGTDTQYF. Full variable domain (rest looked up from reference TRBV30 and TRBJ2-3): SQTIHQWPATLVQPVGSPLSLECTVEGTSNPNLYWYRQAAGRGLQLLFYSVGIGQISSEVPQNLSASRPQDRQFILSSKKLLLSDSGFYLCAWGSGTDTQYFGPGTRLTVL.